This TCR beta chain was sequenced during a study of control samples from healthy donors and cancer patients. The ends were cut back, 5 bases at V and 0 bases at J, with 14 bases in the middle. The CDR3 has 17 amino acids. CDR1 MNHEY and CDR2 SVGEGT come from the germline V gene. Libraries were prepared by immunoSEQ multiplex PCR; TCRdb keeps only in-frame clonotypes and omits some of them. This sample yields around 150,000 clones, of which approximately 91% are seen a single time; about 4.9% belongs to the top ten. The rearrangement uses TRBV6-2 or TRBV6-3 and TRBJ1-6; weak D call: TRBD1 (6 bases). The sequencing sample was made of blood. The source is a man aged 25-45 years in good health. Here the CDR3 DNA reads TGTGCCAGCAGTCGGACAGCCCATGTCTCCTATAATTCACCCCTCCACTTT. Translated: CASSRTAHVSYNSPLHF.